The subject of this entry is one T cell receptor beta chain. Its target is not known. A second PCR of roughly 6 to 12 cycles used a sample-barcoded 5' primer and a J-beta primer mix. Individual samples furnished no less than 2.5 million CDR3-containing paired-end reads apiece. TCRdb reanalysed the 5' RACE reads using MiXCR and keeps one entry per CDR3 protein. The data contain hundreds of thousands of distinct CDR3 sequences, approximately 21% of them seen just once; the ten biggest clones take up roughly 22%. This CDR3 is 14 amino acids long. CDR1 is MNHNS and CDR2 is SASEGT in the germline V gene. V lost 6 bases and J lost 6; bases outside the gene matches: 8. These data come from a study of blood T cells in healthy people across ages. General study points: When one million T cells were used, diversity estimates were thought to be underestimates.

Those donating, healthy Caucasian individuals from Russia, were aged about 6 to 100. Extraction yielded at least 5 micrograms of total RNA per sample. The chain uses TRBV6-1 and TRBJ1-1; 9 bases align to TRBD1. Specimen: blood. The sequence was obtained from a man in his 70s in good health. The CDR3 DNA reads as TGTGCCAGCAGAGTCCCGGGACAGGGACCTGAAGCTTTCTTT. It yields the protein CASRVPGQGPEAFF.